Listed below are T cell receptor beta chains from one sample, sequenced in a study of blood T cell repertoires in COVID-19. Sequencing used immunoSEQ multiplex PCR; TCRdb keeps in-frame clones, though not all of them. The data contain roughly 330,000 clones, around 86% of them seen just once; the ten biggest clones take up more than 9%. The sample comprised PBMCs or T cells enriched from blood (not recorded which). The receptors were sampled from a woman aged 18-29 years who had recovered from COVID-19. CDR3s include the opening cysteine and the closing phenylalanine or tryptophan. The D gene is left open where the match is weak. Clone sizes are given selectively: once, few, many, or a class where the clone is expanded.

j_call,v_call,d_call,clone_size,cdr3_nt,cdr3_aa
TRBJ2-7,TRBV7-9,-,once,TGTGCCAGCACCCCACCGGTATGGACAGAGAACTACGAGCAGTACTTC,CASTPPVWTENYEQYF
TRBJ2-7,TRBV27,TRBD1,-,TGTGCCAGCAGTCGACAGGGTCTGAGCTCCTACGAGCAGTACTTC,CASSRQGLSSYEQYF
TRBJ1-2,TRBV5-1,TRBD1,-,TGCGCCAGCAGCCCGCCGGGGCAGGGGGGTGGCTACACCTTC,CASSPPGQGGGYTF
TRBJ1-2,TRBV2,-,-,TGTGCCAGCAGTGCCTACCGGGGGGCGAACTATGGCTACACCTTC,CASSAYRGANYGYTF
TRBJ1-2,TRBV15,-,-,TGTGCCACCAGCAACCGTATCACAGGAGACTATGGCTACACCTTC,CATSNRITGDYGYTF
TRBJ2-4,TRBV18,-,-,TGTGCCAGCTCACCAAGCATAGCGGCCAAAAACATTCAGTACTTC,CASSPSIAAKNIQYF
TRBJ1-1,TRBV10-3,TRBD1,-,TGTGCCATCAGTAGACAGGGGATGAACACTGAAGCTTTCTTT,CAISRQGMNTEAFF
TRBJ1-6,TRBV12-5,-,-,TGTGCTAGTGGTTTACCCGGGGCACCCCTCCACTTT,CASGLPGAPLHF
TRBJ1-5,TRBV19,TRBD1,-,TGTGCCAGTAGTACCTCACAGGGGTTGCGAAATCAGCCCCAGCATTTT,CASSTSQGLRNQPQHF
TRBJ1-1,TRBV27,TRBD1,-,TGTGCCAGCAGTGGTAGGGACAGCCTCGTGGGCACTGAAGCTTTCTTT,CASSGRDSLVGTEAFF
TRBJ2-5,TRBV5-4,-,-,TGTGCCAGCAGCCAGGAGTGGGGGCCGGGAGAGACCCAGTACTTC,CASSQEWGPGETQYF
TRBJ2-7,TRBV18,-,-,TGTGCCAGCTCAGTAAGGGACGGGGGCTACGAGCAGTACTTC,CASSVRDGGYEQYF
TRBJ1-5,TRBV19,-,-,TGTGCCAGTAGTATAATGGACAGTAGCAATCAGCCCCAGCATTTT,CASSIMDSSNQPQHF
TRBJ2-7,TRBV15,-,-,TGTGCCACCAGCGGCCGTCGCCCAGGGACCTACGAGCAGTACTTC,CATSGRRPGTYEQYF
TRBJ2-7,TRBV24-1,-,few,TGTGCCGGGGCCAGGTCCTACGAGCAGTACTTC,CAGARSYEQYF
TRBJ2-1,TRBV21-1,-,few,TGTGCCGGCTACAGGGCGTTAAGCTCCTACAATGAGCAGTTCTTC,CAGYRALSSYNEQFF
TRBJ1-6,TRBV4-1,-,-,TGCGCCAGCAGCCAAGCGTCAGGGGATCTTGGGTCACCCCTCCACTTT,CASSQASGDLGSPLHF
TRBJ2-1,TRBV19,-,-,TGTGCCAGTACCGAGACAGGTTCTGCCAATGAGCAGTTCTTC,CASTETGSANEQFF
TRBJ2-3,TRBV6-5,-,once,TGTGCCACCACTAAAGATACGCAGTATTTT,CATTKDTQYF
TRBJ2-3,TRBV6-1,TRBD1,-,TGTGCCAGCAGTGAACGGGACAGAAGGACAGATACGCAGTATTTT,CASSERDRRTDTQYF
TRBJ1-1,TRBV14,-,-,TGTGCCAGCAGCCAAGTCATGGGCGGGAGTGCGAACACTGAAGCTTTCTTT,CASSQVMGGSANTEAFF
TRBJ2-7,TRBV5-5,-,-,TGTGCCAGCAGCTCTCCGGGACACTCCTACGAGCAGTACTTC,CASSSPGHSYEQYF
TRBJ2-5,TRBV7-9,-,-,TGTGCCAGCAGAAATGACCGGGGGGAGACCCAGTACTTC,CASRNDRGETQYF
TRBJ1-2,TRBV5-4,-,-,TGTGCCAGCAGCGTCGACAGGAACTATGGCTACACCTTC,CASSVDRNYGYTF
TRBJ1-1,TRBV6-5,-,-,TGTGCCACCTTTTACACTGAAGCTTTCTTT,CATFYTEAFF
TRBJ1-2,TRBV28,-,-,TGTGCCAGCAGTTCTACAGGGTATGGCTACACCTTC,CASSSTGYGYTF
TRBJ1-2,TRBV6-5,-,-,TGTGCCAGCAGTTACTCTTACAGGAATCAGGGCTACACCTTC,CASSYSYRNQGYTF
TRBJ2-5,TRBV19,TRBD2,-,TGTGCCAGTAGTATTGGCGGGGGGGCTGGAGAGACCCAGTACTTC,CASSIGGGAGETQYF
TRBJ2-5,TRBV5-8,TRBD2,-,TGTGCCAGCAGCTTGGGGCAGGGAGGGGAGACCCAGTACTTC,CASSLGQGGETQYF
TRBJ1-3,TRBV6-1,-,-,TGTGCCAGCAGTGAATACAGCCTCACGCGAAACACCATATATTTT,CASSEYSLTRNTIYF
TRBJ1-2,TRBV6-5,TRBD1,few,TGTGCCAGCAGTTACGGGGACAGGGGTGACTATGGCTACACCTTC,CASSYGDRGDYGYTF
TRBJ1-4,TRBV7-9,TRBD1,-,TGTGCCAGCAGCCCGCGACAGGGCAAAGTTGAAAAACTGTTTTTT,CASSPRQGKVEKLFF